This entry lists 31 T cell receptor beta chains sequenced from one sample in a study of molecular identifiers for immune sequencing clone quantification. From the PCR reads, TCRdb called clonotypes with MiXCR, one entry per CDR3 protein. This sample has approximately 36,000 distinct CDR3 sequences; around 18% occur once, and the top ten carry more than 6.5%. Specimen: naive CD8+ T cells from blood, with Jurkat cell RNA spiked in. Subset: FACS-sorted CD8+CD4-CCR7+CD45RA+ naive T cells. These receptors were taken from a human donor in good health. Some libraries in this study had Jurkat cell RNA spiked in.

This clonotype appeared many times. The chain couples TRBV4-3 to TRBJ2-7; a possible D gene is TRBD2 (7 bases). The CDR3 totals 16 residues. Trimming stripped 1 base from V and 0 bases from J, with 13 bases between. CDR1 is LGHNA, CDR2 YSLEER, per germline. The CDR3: CASSQGVAGASYEQYF. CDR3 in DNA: TGCGCCAGCAGCCAAGGGGTCGCGGGGGCCTCCTACGAGCAGTACTTC.

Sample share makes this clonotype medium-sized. The CDR3 spells CASSLNPSLGYTGELFF. The CDR3, as DNA: TGTGCCAGCAGCTTAAACCCAAGCCTTGGGTACACCGGGGAGCTGTTTTTT. This chain joins TRBV7-3 and TRBJ2-2; D not resolved. Trimming cost V 1 base and J 3 bases, with 15 bases left between them. CDR3 length: 17 amino acids. CDR1 SGHTA and CDR2 FQGTGA come from the germline V gene. The complete variable domain, with remaining parts taken from reference TRBV7-3 and TRBJ2-2, reads GAGVSQTPSNKVTEKGKYVELRCDPISGHTALYWYRQSLGQGPEFLIYFQGTGAADDSGLPNDRFFAVRPEGSVSTLKIQRTERGDSAVYLCASSLNPSLGYTGELFFGEGSRLTVL.

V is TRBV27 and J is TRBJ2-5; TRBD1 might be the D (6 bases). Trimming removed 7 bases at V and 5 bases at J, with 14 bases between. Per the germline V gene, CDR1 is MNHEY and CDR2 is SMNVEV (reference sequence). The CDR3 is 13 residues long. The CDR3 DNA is TGTGCCAGCACGTCCAGGGGCATTGAGACCCAGTACTTC. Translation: CASTSRGIETQYF.

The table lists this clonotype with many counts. Here the CDR3 reads CASSSRVGDAEAFF. The CDR3 DNA reads as TGTGCCAGCAGCTCTCGGGTGGGGGACGCTGAAGCTTTCTTT. The V and J genes are TRBV7-9 and TRBJ1-1, with D possibly being TRBD1 (5 bases). V lost 4 bases, J lost 6 bases, and 15 bases lay in between. The CDR3 is 14 residues long. Germline V gene data show CDR1 as SEHNR and CDR2 as FQNEAQ (reference sequence).

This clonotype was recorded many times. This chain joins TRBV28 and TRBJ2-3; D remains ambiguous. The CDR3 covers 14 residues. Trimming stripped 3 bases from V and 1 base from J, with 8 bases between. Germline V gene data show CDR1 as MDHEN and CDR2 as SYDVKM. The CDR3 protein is CASSFLAGTDTQYF. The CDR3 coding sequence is TGTGCCAGCAGTTTTCTCGCGGGCACAGATACGCAGTATTTT.

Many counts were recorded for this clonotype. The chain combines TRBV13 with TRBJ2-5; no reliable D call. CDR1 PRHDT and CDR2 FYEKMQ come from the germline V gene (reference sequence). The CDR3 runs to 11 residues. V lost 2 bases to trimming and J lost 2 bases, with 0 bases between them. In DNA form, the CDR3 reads TGTGCCAGCAGCTTACAAGAGACCCAGTACTTC. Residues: CASSLQETQYF.

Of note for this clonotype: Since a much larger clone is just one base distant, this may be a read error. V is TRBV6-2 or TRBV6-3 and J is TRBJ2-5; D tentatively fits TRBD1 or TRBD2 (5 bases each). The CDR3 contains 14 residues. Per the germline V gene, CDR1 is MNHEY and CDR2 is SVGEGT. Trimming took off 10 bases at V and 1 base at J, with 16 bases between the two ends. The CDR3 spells CATLSSGGQETQYF. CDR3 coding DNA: TGTGCCACTTTGAGTTCTGGGGGCCAAGAGACCCAGTACTTC.

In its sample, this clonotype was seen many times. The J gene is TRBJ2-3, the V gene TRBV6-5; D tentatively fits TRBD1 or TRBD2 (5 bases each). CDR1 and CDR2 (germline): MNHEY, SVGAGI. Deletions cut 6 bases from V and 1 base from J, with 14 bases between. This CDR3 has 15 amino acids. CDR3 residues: CASRNRDGRTDTQYF. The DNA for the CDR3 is TGTGCCAGCAGGAACCGGGACGGACGCACAGATACGCAGTATTTT.

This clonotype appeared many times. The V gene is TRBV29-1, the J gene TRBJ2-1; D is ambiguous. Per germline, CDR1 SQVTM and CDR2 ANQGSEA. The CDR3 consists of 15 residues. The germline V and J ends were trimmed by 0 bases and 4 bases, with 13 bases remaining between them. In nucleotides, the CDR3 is TGCAGCGTTGAAGATCCTCTGTTGGGTTACAATGAGCAGTTCTTC. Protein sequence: CSVEDPLLGYNEQFF.

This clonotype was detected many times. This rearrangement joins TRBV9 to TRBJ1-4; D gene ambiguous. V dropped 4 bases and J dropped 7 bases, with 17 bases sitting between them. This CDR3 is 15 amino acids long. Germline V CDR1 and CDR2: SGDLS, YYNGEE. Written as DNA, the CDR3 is TGTGCCAGCAGCCCAACCTTGGGTCTCGGTGAAAAACTGTTTTTT. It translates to CASSPTLGLGEKLFF.

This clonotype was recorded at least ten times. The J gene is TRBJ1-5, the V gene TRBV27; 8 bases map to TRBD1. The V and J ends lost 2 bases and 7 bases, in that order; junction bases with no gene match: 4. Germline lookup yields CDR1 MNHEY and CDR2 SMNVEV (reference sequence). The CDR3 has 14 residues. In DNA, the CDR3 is TGTGCCAGCAGTTTACAGGGGGCTTGGCAGCCCCAGCATTTT. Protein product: CASSLQGAWQPQHF.

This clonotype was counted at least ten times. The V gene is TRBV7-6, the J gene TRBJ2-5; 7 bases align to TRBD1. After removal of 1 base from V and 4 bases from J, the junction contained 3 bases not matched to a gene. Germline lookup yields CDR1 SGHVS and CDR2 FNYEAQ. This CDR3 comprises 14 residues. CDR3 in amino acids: CASSLDTGAETQYF. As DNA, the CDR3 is TGTGCCAGCAGCTTAGATACAGGGGCAGAGACCCAGTACTTC. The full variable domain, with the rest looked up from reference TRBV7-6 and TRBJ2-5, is GAGVSQSPRYKVTKRGQDVALRCDPISGHVSLYWYRQALGQGPEFLTYFNYEAQQDKSGLPNDRFSAERPEGSISTLTIQRTEQRDSAMYRCASSLDTGAETQYFGPGTRLLVL.

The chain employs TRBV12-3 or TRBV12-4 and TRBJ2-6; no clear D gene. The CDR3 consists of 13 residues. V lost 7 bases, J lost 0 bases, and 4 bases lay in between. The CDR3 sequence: CASTPSGANVLTF. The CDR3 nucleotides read TGTGCCAGCACCCCCTCTGGGGCCAACGTCCTGACTTTC.

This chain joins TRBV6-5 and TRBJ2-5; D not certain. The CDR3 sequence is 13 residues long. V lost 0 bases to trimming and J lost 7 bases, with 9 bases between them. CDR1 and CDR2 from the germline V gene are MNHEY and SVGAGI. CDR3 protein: CASSYSSVLTQYF. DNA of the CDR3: TGTGCCAGCAGTTACTCGAGCGTTTTGACCCAGTACTTC.

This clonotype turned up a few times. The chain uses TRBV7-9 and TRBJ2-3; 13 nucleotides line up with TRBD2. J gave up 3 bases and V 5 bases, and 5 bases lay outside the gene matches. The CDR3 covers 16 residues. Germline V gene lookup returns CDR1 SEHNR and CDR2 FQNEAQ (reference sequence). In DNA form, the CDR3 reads TGTGCCAGCAGCCTACCGACTAGCGGGGGGACAGATACGCAGTATTTT. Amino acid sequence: CASSLPTSGGTDTQYF.

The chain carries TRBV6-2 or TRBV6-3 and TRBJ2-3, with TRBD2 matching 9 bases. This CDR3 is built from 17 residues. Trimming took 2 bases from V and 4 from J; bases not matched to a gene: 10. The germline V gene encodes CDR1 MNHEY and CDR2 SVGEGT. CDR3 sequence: CASSYTTGREGPDTQYF. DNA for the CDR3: TGTGCCAGCAGTTACACCACGGGGCGGGAGGGCCCAGATACGCAGTATTTT.

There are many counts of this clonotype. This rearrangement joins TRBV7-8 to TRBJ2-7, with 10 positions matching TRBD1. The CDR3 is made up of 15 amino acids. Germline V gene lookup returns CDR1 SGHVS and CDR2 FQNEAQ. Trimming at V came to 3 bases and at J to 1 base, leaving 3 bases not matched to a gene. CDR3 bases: TGTGCCAGCAGCTTTGGACAGGGGGGATCCTACGAGCAGTACTTC. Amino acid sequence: CASSFGQGGSYEQYF.

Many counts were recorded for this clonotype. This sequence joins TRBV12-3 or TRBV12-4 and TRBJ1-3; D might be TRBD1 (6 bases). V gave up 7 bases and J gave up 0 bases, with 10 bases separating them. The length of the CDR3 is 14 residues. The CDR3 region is CASITGSSGNTIYF. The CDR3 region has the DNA TGTGCCAGCATTACAGGGAGCTCTGGAAACACCATATATTTT.

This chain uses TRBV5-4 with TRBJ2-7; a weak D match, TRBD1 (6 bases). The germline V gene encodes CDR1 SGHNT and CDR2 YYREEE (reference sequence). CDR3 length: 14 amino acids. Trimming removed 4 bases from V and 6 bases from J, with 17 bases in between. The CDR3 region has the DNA TGTGCCAGCAGCCAGGGACAAGGGGTTGGCGAGCAGTACTTC. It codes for CASSQGQGVGEQYF.

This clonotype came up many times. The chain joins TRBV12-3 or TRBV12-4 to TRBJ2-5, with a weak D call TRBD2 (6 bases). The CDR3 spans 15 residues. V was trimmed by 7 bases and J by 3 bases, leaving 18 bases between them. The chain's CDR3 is CASTSPGEAKETQYF. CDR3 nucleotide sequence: TGTGCCAGCACTTCACCGGGAGAGGCGAAAGAGACCCAGTACTTC.

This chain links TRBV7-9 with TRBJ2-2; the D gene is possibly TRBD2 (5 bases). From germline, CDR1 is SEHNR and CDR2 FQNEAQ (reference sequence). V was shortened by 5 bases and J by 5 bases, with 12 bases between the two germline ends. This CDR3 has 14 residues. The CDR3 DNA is TGTGCCAGCAGCCCAAGGACGGGGACCGGGGAGCTGTTTTTT. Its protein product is CASSPRTGTGELFF.

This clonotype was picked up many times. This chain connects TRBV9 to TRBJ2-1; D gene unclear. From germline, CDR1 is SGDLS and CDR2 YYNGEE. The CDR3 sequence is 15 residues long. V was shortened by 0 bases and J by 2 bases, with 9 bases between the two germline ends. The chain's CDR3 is CASSVDWGTYNEQFF. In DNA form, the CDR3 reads TGTGCCAGCAGCGTAGACTGGGGAACCTACAATGAGCAGTTCTTC.

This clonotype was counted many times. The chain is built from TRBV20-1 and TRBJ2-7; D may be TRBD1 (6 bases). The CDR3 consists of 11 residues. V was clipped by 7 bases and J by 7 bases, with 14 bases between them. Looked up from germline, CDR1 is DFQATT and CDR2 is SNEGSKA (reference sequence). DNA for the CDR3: TGCAGTGGGACAGATTATTTGGAGCAGTACTTC. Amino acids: CSGTDYLEQYF.

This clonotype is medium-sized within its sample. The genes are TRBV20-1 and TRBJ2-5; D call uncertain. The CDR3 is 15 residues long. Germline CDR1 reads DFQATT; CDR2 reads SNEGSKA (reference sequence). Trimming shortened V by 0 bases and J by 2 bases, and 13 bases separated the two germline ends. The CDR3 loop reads CSAREHRQDQETQYF. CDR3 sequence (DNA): TGCAGTGCTAGAGAGCATAGGCAGGATCAAGAGACCCAGTACTTC.

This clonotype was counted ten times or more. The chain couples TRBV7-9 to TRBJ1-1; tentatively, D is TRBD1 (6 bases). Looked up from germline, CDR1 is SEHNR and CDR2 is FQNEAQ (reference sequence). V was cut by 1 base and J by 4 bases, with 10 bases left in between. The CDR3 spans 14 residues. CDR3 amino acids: CASSLGGAGTEAFF. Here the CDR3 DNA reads TGTGCCAGCAGCTTAGGGGGGGCAGGCACTGAAGCTTTCTTT.

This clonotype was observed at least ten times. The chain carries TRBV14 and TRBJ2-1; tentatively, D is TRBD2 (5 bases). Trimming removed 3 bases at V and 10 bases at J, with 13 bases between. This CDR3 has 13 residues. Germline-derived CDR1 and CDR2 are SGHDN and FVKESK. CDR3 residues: CASSHQRRGEQFF. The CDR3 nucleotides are TGTGCCAGCAGCCATCAGCGCCGCGGGGAGCAGTTCTTC. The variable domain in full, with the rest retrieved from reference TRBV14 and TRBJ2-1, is EAGVTQFPSHSVIEKGQTVTLRCDPISGHDNLYWYRRVMGKEIKFLLHFVKESKQDESGMPNNRFLAERTGGTYSTLKVQPAELEDSGVYFCASSHQRRGEQFFGPGTRLTVL.

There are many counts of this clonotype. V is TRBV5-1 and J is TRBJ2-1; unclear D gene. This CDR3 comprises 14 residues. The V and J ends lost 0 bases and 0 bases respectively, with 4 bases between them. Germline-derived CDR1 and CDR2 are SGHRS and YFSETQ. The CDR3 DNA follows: TGCGCCAGCAGCTTGGCCTACTCCTACAATGAGCAGTTCTTC. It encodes CASSLAYSYNEQFF.

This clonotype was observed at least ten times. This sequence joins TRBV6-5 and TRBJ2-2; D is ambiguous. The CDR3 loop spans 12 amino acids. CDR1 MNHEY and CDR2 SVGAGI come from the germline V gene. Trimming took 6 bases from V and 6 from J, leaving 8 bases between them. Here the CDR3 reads CASSPLAGELFF. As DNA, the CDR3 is TGTGCCAGCAGCCCCCTGGCCGGGGAGCTGTTTTTT.

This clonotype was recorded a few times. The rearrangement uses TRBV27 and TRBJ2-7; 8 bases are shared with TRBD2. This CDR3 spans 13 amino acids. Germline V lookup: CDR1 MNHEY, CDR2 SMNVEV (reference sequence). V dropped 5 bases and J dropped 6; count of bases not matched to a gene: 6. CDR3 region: CASSLGTSLEQYF. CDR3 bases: TGTGCCAGCAGTCTAGGGACTAGTCTCGAGCAGTACTTC.

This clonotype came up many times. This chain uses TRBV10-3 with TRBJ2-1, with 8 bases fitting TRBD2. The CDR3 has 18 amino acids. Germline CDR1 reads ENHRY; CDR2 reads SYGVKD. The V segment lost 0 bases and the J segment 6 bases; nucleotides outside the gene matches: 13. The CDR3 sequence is CAISESGLASGSRNEQFF. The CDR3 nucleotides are TGTGCCATCAGTGAGTCAGGGTTAGCGAGCGGGAGTCGCAATGAGCAGTTCTTC.

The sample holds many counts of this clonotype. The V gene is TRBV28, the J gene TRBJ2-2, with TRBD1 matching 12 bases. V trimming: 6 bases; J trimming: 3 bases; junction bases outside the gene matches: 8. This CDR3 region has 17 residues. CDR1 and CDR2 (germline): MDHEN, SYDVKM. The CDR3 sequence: CASSIRDRGPDTGELFF. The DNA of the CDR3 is TGTGCCAGCAGCATCCGGGACAGGGGGCCTGACACCGGGGAGCTGTTTTTT.